This T cell receptor beta chain was sequenced in a study of shared clonotypes between healthy human individuals. Comments on this clone: Its antigen is unidentified.

Sorted-subset replicate PCR reactions were performed with around 210 ng DNA, corresponding to roughly 29,000 T cell genomes. The method was immunoSEQ multiplex PCR; TCRdb's version includes in-frame clones alone and lacks a portion of them. The data contain some 2.4 million clones, under 95% of them seen just once; the ten biggest clones take up 0.35% to 0.45%. CDR1 and CDR2 from the germline V gene are PRHDT and FYEKMQ (reference sequence). The CDR3 runs 16 residues. Trimming took 2 bases from V and 0 from J, leaving 12 bases between them. Study results and limitations: Clonotype sharing among the donors was expected to vary with sequencing depth.

The source is a man aged 18-30 years in good health. Some clones in this sample may be carry-over from other donors' samples. Sequencing used naive CD4+ T cells from PBMCs. The sample's subset: CD45RA+ positively selected. The rearrangement uses TRBV13 and TRBJ2-3; tentative D call: TRBD1 (5 bases). This chain's CDR3 is CASSLSETASTDTQYF. The DNA for the CDR3 is TGTGCCAGCAGCTTATCGGAGACAGCTAGCACAGATACGCAGTATTTT. The complete variable domain, with remaining parts taken from reference TRBV13 and TRBJ2-3, reads AAGVIQSPRHLIKEKRETATLKCYPIPRHDTVYWYQQGPGQDPQFLISFYEKMQSDKGSIPDRFSAQQFSDYHSELNMSSLELGDSALYFCASSLSETASTDTQYFGPGTRLTVL.